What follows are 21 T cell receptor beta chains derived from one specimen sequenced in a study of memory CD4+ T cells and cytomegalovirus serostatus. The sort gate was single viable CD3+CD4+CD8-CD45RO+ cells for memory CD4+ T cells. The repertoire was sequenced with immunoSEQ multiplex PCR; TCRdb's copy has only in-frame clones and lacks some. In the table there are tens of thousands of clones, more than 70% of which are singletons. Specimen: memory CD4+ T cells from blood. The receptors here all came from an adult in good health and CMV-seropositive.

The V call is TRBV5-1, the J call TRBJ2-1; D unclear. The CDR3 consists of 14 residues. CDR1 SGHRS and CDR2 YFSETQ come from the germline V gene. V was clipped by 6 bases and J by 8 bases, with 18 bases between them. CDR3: CASTKDARIDEQFF. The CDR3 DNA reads TGCGCCAGCACGAAGGACGCCCGAATAGATGAGCAGTTCTTC.

CDR3 amino acids: CSAGLSANTEAFF. The CDR3 DNA reads as TGCAGCGCCGGGCTATCCGCGAACACTGAAGCTTTCTTT. The V gene is TRBV29-1, the J gene TRBJ1-1; D not resolved. This CDR3 is built from 13 residues. V was pared by 7 bases and J by 1 base, with 13 bases between. From germline, CDR1 is SQVTM and CDR2 ANQGSEA.

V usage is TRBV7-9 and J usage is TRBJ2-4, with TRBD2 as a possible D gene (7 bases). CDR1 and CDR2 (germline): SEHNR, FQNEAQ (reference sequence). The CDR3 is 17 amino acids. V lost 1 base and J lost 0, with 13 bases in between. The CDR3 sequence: CASSLGEGGIAKNIQYF. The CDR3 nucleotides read TGTGCCAGCAGCTTAGGAGAGGGGGGGATAGCCAAAAACATTCAGTACTTC.

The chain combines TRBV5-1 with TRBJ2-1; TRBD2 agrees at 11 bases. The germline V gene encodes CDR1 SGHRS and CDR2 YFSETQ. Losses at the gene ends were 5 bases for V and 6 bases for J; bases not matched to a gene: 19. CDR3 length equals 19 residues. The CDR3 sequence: CASRDGSSGRAGGGNEQFF. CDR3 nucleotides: TGCGCCAGCAGGGACGGTAGTAGCGGGAGGGCCGGAGGGGGCAATGAGCAGTTCTTC.

CDR3: CASSGAAYGYTF. Here the CDR3 DNA reads TGTGCCAGCAGTGGAGCAGCCTATGGCTACACCTTC. This chain links TRBV7-9 with TRBJ1-2; no clear D gene. The CDR3 loop spans 12 amino acids. V lost 6 bases and J lost 4, with 9 bases in between. CDR1 SEHNR and CDR2 FQNEAQ come from the germline V gene (reference sequence). The whole variable domain, filled in from reference TRBV7-9 and TRBJ1-2, reads DTGVSQNPRHKITKRGQNVTFRCDPISEHNRLYWYRQTLGQGPEFLTYFQNEAQLEKSRLLSDRFSAERPKGSFSTLEIQRTEQGDSAMYLCASSGAAYGYTFGSGTRLTVV.

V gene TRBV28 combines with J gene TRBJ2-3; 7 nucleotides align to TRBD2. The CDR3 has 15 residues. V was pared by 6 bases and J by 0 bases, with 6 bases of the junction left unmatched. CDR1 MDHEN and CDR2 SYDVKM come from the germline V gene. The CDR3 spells CASSPGLGSTDTQYF. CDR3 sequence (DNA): TGTGCCAGCAGCCCCGGACTAGGGAGCACAGATACGCAGTATTTT.

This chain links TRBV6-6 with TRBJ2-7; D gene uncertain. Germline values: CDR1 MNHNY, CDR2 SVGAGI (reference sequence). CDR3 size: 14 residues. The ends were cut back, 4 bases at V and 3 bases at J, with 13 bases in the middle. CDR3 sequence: CASSLSAKGYEQYF. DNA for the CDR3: TGTGCCAGCAGTTTGTCAGCAAAAGGCTACGAGCAGTACTTC.

In nucleotides, the CDR3 is TGTGCCAGCAGCACACAAATTGGGGGTGGCTACACCTTC. Its protein is CASSTQIGGGYTF. The rearrangement joins TRBV7-9 to TRBJ1-2, with D maybe TRBD1 (5 bases). The CDR3 extends over 13 amino acids. Trimming removed 5 bases at V and 7 bases at J, with 14 bases between. Per germline, CDR1 SEHNR and CDR2 FQNEAQ (reference sequence).

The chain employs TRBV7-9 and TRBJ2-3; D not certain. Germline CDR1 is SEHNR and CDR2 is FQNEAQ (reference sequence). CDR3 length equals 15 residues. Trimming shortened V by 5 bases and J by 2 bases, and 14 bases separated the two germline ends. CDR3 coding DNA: TGTGCCAGCAGCCCAGGTCCGCCAGACACAGATACGCAGTATTTT. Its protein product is CASSPGPPDTDTQYF.

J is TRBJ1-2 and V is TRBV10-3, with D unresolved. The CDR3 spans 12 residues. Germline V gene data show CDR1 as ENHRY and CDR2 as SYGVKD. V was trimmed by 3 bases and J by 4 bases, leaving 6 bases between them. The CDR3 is CAISDGPYGYTF. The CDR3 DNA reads TGTGCCATCAGTGACGGACCCTATGGCTACACCTTC.

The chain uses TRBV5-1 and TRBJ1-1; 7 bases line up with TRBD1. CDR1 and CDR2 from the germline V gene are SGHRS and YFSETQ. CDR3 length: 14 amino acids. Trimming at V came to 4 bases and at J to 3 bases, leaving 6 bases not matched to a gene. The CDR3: CASSLGQEYTEAFF. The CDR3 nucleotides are TGCGCCAGCAGCCTCGGACAGGAATACACTGAAGCTTTCTTT.

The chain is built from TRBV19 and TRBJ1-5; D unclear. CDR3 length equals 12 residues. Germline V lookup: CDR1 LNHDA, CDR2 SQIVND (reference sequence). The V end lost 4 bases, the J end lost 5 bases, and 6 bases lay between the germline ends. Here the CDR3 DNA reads TGTGCCAGTAGTACGAGAGATCAGCCCCAGCATTTT. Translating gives CASSTRDQPQHF.

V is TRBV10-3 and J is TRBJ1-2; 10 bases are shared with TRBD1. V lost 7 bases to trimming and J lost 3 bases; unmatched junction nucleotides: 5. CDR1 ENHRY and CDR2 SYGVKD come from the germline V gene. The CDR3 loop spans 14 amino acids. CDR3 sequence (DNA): TGTGCCATCAAAGTCGGGACAGGGGACTATGGCTACACCTTC. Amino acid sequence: CAIKVGTGDYGYTF.

The CDR3 DNA reads as TGTGCCAGCAGCCTAGGCCCGGGGAGGACAGGGGGGTACTTC. Translated: CASSLGPGRTGGYF. The chain carries TRBV5-4 and TRBJ2-4; 10 bases fit TRBD1. The CDR3 contains 14 residues. With V trimmed by 4 bases and J by 15 bases, 13 bases remained unmatched. Germline CDR1 reads SGHNT; CDR2 reads YYREEE (reference sequence). The full variable domain, its missing parts supplied by reference TRBV5-4 and TRBJ2-4, is ETGVTQSPTHLIKTRGQQVTLRCSSQSGHNTVSWYQQALGQGPQFIFQYYREEENGRGNFPPRFSGLQFPNYSSELNVNALELDDSALYLCASSLGPGRTGGYFGAGTRLSVL.

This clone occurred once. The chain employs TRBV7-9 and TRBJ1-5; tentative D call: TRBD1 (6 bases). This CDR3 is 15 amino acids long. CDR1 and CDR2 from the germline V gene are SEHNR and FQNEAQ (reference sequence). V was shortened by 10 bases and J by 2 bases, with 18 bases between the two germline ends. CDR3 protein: CATGQSVDRNQPQHF. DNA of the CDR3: TGTGCCACCGGACAGTCAGTGGATCGCAATCAGCCCCAGCATTTT.

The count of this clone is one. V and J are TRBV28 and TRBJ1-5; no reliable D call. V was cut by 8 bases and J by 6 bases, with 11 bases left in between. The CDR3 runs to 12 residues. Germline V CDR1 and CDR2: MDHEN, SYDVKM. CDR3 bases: TGTGCCAGCGTTGGAGGTGTTCAGCCCCAGCATTTT. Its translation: CASVGGVQPQHF.

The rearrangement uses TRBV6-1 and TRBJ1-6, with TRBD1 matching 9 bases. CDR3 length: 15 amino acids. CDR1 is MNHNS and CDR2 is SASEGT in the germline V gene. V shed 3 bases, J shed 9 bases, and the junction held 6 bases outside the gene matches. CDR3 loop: CASSDGQGLGSPLHF. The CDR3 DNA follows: TGTGCCAGCAGTGATGGACAGGGGTTGGGTTCACCCCTCCACTTT.

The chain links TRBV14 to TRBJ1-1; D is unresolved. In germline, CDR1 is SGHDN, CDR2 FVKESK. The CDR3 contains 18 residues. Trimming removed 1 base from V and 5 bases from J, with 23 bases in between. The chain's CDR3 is CASSQVSAGLYRWTEAFF. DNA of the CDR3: TGTGCCAGCAGCCAAGTCTCGGCGGGGTTATATAGGTGGACTGAAGCTTTCTTT. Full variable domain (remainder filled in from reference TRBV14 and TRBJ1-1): EAGVTQFPSHSVIEKGQTVTLRCDPISGHDNLYWYRRVMGKEIKFLLHFVKESKQDESGMPNNRFLAERTGGTYSTLKVQPAELEDSGVYFCASSQVSAGLYRWTEAFFGQGTRLTVV.

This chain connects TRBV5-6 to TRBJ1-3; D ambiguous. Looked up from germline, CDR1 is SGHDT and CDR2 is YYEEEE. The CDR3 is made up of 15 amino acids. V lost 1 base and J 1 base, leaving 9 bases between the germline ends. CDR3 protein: CASSLLGDSGNTIYF. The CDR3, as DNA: TGTGCCAGCAGCTTGCTGGGAGATTCTGGAAACACCATATATTTT. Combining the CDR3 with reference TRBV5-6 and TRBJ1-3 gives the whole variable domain DAGVTQSPTHLIKTRGQQVTLRCSPKSGHDTVSWYQQALGQGPQFIFQYYEEEERQRGNFPDRFSGHQFPNYSSELNVNALLLGDSALYLCASSLLGDSGNTIYFGEGSWLTVV.

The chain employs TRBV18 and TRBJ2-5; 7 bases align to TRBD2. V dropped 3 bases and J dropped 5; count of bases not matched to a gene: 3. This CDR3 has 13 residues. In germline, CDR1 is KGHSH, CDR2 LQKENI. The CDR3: CASSPVGGETQYF. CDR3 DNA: TGTGCCAGCTCACCCGTCGGGGGGGAGACCCAGTACTTC.

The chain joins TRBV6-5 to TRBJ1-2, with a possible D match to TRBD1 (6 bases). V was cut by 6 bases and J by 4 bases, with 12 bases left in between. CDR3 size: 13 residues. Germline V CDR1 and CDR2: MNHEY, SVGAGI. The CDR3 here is CASSQTGLYGYTF. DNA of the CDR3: TGTGCCAGCAGCCAAACAGGGCTCTATGGCTACACCTTC.